Each of the 25 T cell receptor beta chains below was sequenced from the same sample in a study of Tregs in tolerant kidney transplant recipients. Using immunoSEQ multiplex PCR, the repertoire was profiled, and TCRdb retains in-frame clones only, with some absent. This table holds 15,000 to 17,000 clones, around 90% found once. The sequencing input was CD8+ T cells from blood. The receptor set was obtained from a human donor in good health.

The J gene is TRBJ1-5, the V gene TRBV4-3, with a tentative D call TRBD1 (6 bases). V lost 1 base and J lost 7, with 14 bases in between. Germline CDR1 is LGHNA and CDR2 is YSLEER. This CDR3 comprises 15 residues. The CDR3 DNA reads TGCGCCAGCAGCCAAGTCTTGGGGGGCGGGCAGCCCCAGCATTTT. Amino acids: CASSQVLGGGQPQHF.

The chain is built from TRBV19 and TRBJ2-2, with TRBD2 as a possible D gene (5 bases). V lost 5 bases, J lost 6 bases, and 13 bases lay in between. Germline V CDR1 and CDR2: LNHDA, SQIVND (reference sequence). The CDR3 runs 14 residues. The CDR3 protein is CASSLGMRAGELFF. DNA for the CDR3: TGTGCCAGTAGTTTGGGGATGAGGGCCGGGGAGCTGTTTTTT.

V and J are TRBV4-3 and TRBJ1-2; 9 bases align to TRBD1. CDR3 length equals 18 residues. Germline-derived CDR1 and CDR2 are LGHNA and YSLEER. V gave up 4 bases and J gave up 3 bases; unmatched junction bases: 15. The CDR3 DNA reads TGCGCCAGCAGCCCTTCTGACGGGACAGGGAACAGGTACTATGGCTACACCTTC. Encoded protein: CASSPSDGTGNRYYGYTF.

The chain is built from TRBV7-3 and TRBJ2-7; 10 bases match TRBD2. The CDR3 has 14 residues. Germline V gene sequence: CDR1 SGHTA, CDR2 FQGTGA. J lost 5 bases, V lost 5 bases, and 6 bases had no gene match. The CDR3 bases are TGTGCCAGCAGCGAAAGCGGGGGGGCGGACGAGCAGTACTTC. This gives the protein CASSESGGADEQYF.

This CDR3 reads CATSSSGGAETQYF. Here the CDR3 DNA reads TGTGCCACCAGCAGTTCAGGGGGCGCGGAGACCCAGTACTTC. The V call is TRBV15, the J call TRBJ2-5, with 8 positions matching TRBD1. Germline assignment: CDR1 LNHNV and CDR2 YYDKDF (reference sequence). The CDR3 runs to 14 residues. With V trimmed by 3 bases and J by 5 bases, 5 bases remained unmatched.

This clone was observed once. The chain uses TRBV14 and TRBJ1-2, with unresolved D. Trimming pared 1 base from V and 4 bases from J, leaving 16 bases between. The CDR3 totals 16 residues. Germline loops: CDR1 SGHDN, CDR2 FVKESK. The CDR3 protein is CASSQAPTPASYGYTF. CDR3 coding DNA: TGTGCCAGCAGCCAAGCCCCAACGCCAGCCAGCTATGGCTACACCTTC.

The chain is built from TRBV7-2 and TRBJ2-7; 11 bases align to TRBD2. V lost 1 base to trimming and J lost 5 bases; unmatched junction nucleotides: 7. The CDR3 is 16 amino acids. In germline, CDR1 is SGHTA, CDR2 FQGNSA. DNA of the CDR3: TGTGCCAGCAGCTTAGTAATAGCGGGAGGGCCCCACGAGCAGTACTTC. Translating it yields CASSLVIAGGPHEQYF.

The J gene is TRBJ2-7, the V gene TRBV27; D not certain. Trimming left V 3 bases short and J 0 bases short, with 9 bases between. This CDR3 is built from 14 residues. From germline, CDR1 is MNHEY and CDR2 SMNVEV (reference sequence). As DNA, the CDR3 is TGTGCCAGCAGTTTCGGTGGCTTCTCCTACGAGCAGTACTTC. Translated, it gives CASSFGGFSYEQYF.

The chain combines TRBV7-2 with TRBJ1-1, with a possible D match to TRBD1 (6 bases). The CDR3 has 15 amino acids. V was trimmed by 1 base and J by 6 bases, leaving 15 bases between them. Germline lookup yields CDR1 SGHTA and CDR2 FQGNSA. The CDR3 reads CASSLEGGRAAEAFF. In DNA, the CDR3 is TGTGCCAGCAGCTTAGAAGGGGGGCGCGCGGCTGAAGCTTTCTTT.

This chain links TRBV7-6 with TRBJ2-2, with D unclear. Trimming cost V 1 base and J 6 bases, with 21 bases left between them. The CDR3 length is 18 residues. Germline CDR1 is SGHVS and CDR2 is FNYEAQ. CDR3 sequence: CASSLGLGDKYTSGELFF. The CDR3 DNA reads as TGTGCCAGCAGCTTAGGGCTTGGAGACAAATACACGTCCGGGGAGCTGTTTTTT.

This clone was recorded once. This chain uses TRBV4-1 with TRBJ1-4, with TRBD1 identical over 9 bases. CDR1 and CDR2 (germline): MGHRA, YSYEKL. The CDR3 has 16 amino acids. Losses at the gene ends were 0 bases for V and 7 bases for J; bases not matched to a gene: 6. The CDR3 DNA reads as TGCGCCAGCAGCCAAGATGAGGGGACAGGGCTTGAAAAACTGTTTTTT. It encodes CASSQDEGTGLEKLFF.

The genes are TRBV4-3 and TRBJ2-7, with 8 bases lining up with TRBD2. V gave up 0 bases and J gave up 4 bases; unmatched junction bases: 17. Germline V gives CDR1 LGHNA, CDR2 YSLEER. This CDR3 comprises 19 residues. This CDR3 is CASSQDRIGGAFYSYEQYF. CDR3 in DNA: TGCGCCAGCAGCCAAGATAGGATCGGGGGGGCGTTCTATTCTTACGAGCAGTACTTC.

V and J are TRBV13 and TRBJ2-2; D uncertain. Germline V gene sequence: CDR1 PRHDT, CDR2 FYEKMQ (reference sequence). The CDR3 totals 12 residues. The V end lost 3 bases, the J end lost 5 bases, and 4 bases lay between the germline ends. In nucleotides, the CDR3 is TGTGCCAGCAGCTTGGGAACCGGGGAGCTGTTTTTT. Protein: CASSLGTGELFF. Full variable domain (outside the CDR3, taken from reference TRBV13 and TRBJ2-2): AAGVIQSPRHLIKEKRETATLKCYPIPRHDTVYWYQQGPGQDPQFLISFYEKMQSDKGSIPDRFSAQQFSDYHSELNMSSLELGDSALYFCASSLGTGELFFGEGSRLTVL.

The gene calls are TRBV2 and TRBJ1-5; D remains ambiguous. This CDR3 comprises 14 residues. The germline V gene has CDR1 SNHLY and CDR2 FYNNEI. Trimming pared 7 bases from V and 1 base from J, leaving 11 bases between. The CDR3 region is CASTYAGSNQPQHF. CDR3 sequence (DNA): TGTGCCAGCACCTATGCGGGGAGCAATCAGCCCCAGCATTTT.

The chain couples TRBV2 to TRBJ2-1; TRBD2 matches at 7 bases. Germline trimming cut 6 bases from V and 8 bases from J; bases unmatched to any gene: 13. CDR3 length: 15 residues. Germline V CDR1 and CDR2: SNHLY, FYNNEI. CDR3 protein: CASSDLSGNRDEQFF. In nucleotides, the CDR3 is TGTGCCAGCAGCGATTTAAGCGGGAACAGAGATGAGCAGTTCTTC.

The chain couples TRBV4-1 to TRBJ2-3, with TRBD2 identical over 16 bases. Germline CDR1 and CDR2: MGHRA and YSYEKL. The CDR3 is 19 amino acids. Trimming removed 2 bases from V and 6 bases from J; junction bases left unmatched: 11. The CDR3 sequence: CASSQKYSGTSGGDDTQYF. The CDR3 coding sequence is TGCGCCAGCAGCCAAAAATATTCCGGGACTAGCGGGGGGGATGATACGCAGTATTTT.

The J gene is TRBJ2-7, the V gene TRBV5-6; tentative D call: TRBD1 (6 bases). The V end lost 2 bases, the J end lost 2 bases, and 17 bases lay between the germline ends. Germline CDR1 and CDR2: SGHDT and YYEEEE. The CDR3 is 16 amino acids. The CDR3 is CASSLHPGVSTYEQYF. CDR3 nucleotide sequence: TGTGCCAGCAGCTTACACCCAGGGGTCTCAACCTACGAGCAGTACTTC.

CDR3 coding DNA: TGTGCCAGCAGCCCCCTTGGGCAGCCGTACGAGCAGTACTTC. It specifies CASSPLGQPYEQYF. The chain has TRBV7-1 and TRBJ2-7, with D unclear. TRBV7-1 is annotated as an ORF whose role is uncertain. With 5 bases removed from V and 4 bases from J, the gap between germline ends came to 15 bases. This CDR3 has 14 amino acids.

This clone showed up just once. The chain recombines TRBV7-6 with TRBJ2-3; no reliable D call. V shed 5 bases and J shed 5 bases, with 8 bases lying between them. The CDR3 is 12 amino acids. CDR1 is SGHVS and CDR2 is FNYEAQ in the germline V gene. The CDR3 spells CASSTLKDTQYF. CDR3 sequence (DNA): TGTGCCAGCAGCACCTTAAAAGATACGCAGTATTTT.

This clone was observed a handful of times. The V and J genes are TRBV29-1 and TRBJ2-7, with D possibly being TRBD1 or TRBD2 (6 bases each). With 5 bases removed from V and 6 bases from J, the gap between germline ends came to 14 bases. CDR3 length equals 12 residues. Germline V gene lookup returns CDR1 SQVTM and CDR2 ANQGSEA. CDR3 in amino acids: CSVSPGAGEQYF. The CDR3 DNA sequence: TGCAGCGTTTCCCCGGGGGCAGGCGAGCAGTACTTC.

A single count supports this clone. The V and J genes are TRBV6-5 and TRBJ2-5; no firm D call. The CDR3 extends over 11 amino acids. V dropped 0 bases and J dropped 7 bases, with 3 bases sitting between them. Per the germline V gene, CDR1 is MNHEY and CDR2 is SVGAGI. CDR3 protein: CASSYSGTQYF. CDR3 bases: TGTGCCAGCAGTTACTCGGGGACCCAGTACTTC.

This clone was counted only a few times. The chain combines TRBV4-2 with TRBJ1-2; 7 bases map to TRBD1. The CDR3 consists of 15 residues. V shed 2 bases, J shed 5 bases, and the junction held 8 bases outside the gene matches. The germline V gene has CDR1 LGHNA and CDR2 YNFKEQ. CDR3: CASSQLRDSQYGYTF. CDR3 sequence (DNA): TGTGCCAGCAGCCAACTCCGGGACAGCCAATATGGCTACACCTTC.

The chain has TRBV6-5 and TRBJ2-7; 7 bases align to TRBD2. Trimming at V came to 0 bases and at J to 3 bases, leaving 5 bases not matched to a gene. This CDR3 spans 15 amino acids. Germline values: CDR1 MNHEY, CDR2 SVGAGI. CDR3 loop: CASSYSSGVGYEQYF. The CDR3 nucleotides read TGTGCCAGCAGTTACTCGAGCGGGGTGGGCTACGAGCAGTACTTC.

This sequence joins TRBV7-9 and TRBJ2-1; D is possibly TRBD1 or TRBD2 (5 bases each). There are 15 residues in the CDR3. The germline V gene has CDR1 SEHNR and CDR2 FQNEAQ (reference sequence). V gave up 5 bases and J gave up 2 bases, with 13 bases separating them. The CDR3 DNA reads as TGTGCCAGCAGCCCACGGGACCTGACCTACAATGAGCAGTTCTTC. It encodes CASSPRDLTYNEQFF.

J is TRBJ1-5 and V is TRBV9; 7 bases are a match to TRBD1. The CDR3 totals 15 residues. Germline CDR1 is SGDLS and CDR2 is YYNGEE. V shed 0 bases, J shed 7 bases, and the junction held 7 bases outside the gene matches. The CDR3 DNA reads as TGTGCCAGCAGCGTAGGTGACAGGGTTGGGCAGCCCCAGCATTTT. The encoded protein is CASSVGDRVGQPQHF.